Following are 14 T cell receptor beta chains from one sample sequenced in a study of CD8+ T cells in alopecia areata. Extracted RNA was reverse transcribed into cDNA, the sequencing template. Sequencing used immunoSEQ multiplex PCR; TCRdb keeps in-frame clones, though not all of them. The sample carries 150,000 or so clones, 45% to 60% recorded once. Sample: CD4+ T cells sorted from blood. These receptor sequences come from a human donor in good health.

The V and J genes are TRBV4-2 and TRBJ2-2, with D tentatively TRBD2 (6 bases). Germline CDR1 reads LGHNA; CDR2 reads YNFKEQ. V was pared by 1 base and J by 2 bases, with 8 bases between. The CDR3 has 15 amino acids. The CDR3 reads CASSQGRGNTGELFF. CDR3 sequence (DNA): TGTGCCAGCAGCCAAGGGAGGGGTAACACCGGGGAGCTGTTTTTT.

This chain joins TRBV28 and TRBJ2-1; TRBD2 matches at 15 bases. The CDR3 contains 18 residues. Per the germline V gene, CDR1 is MDHEN and CDR2 is SYDVKM. The V segment lost 4 bases and the J segment 4 bases; nucleotides outside the gene matches: 8. The CDR3 sequence: CASSWTGLAGGPYNEQFF. CDR3 DNA: TGTGCCAGCAGTTGGACTGGACTAGCGGGAGGGCCGTACAATGAGCAGTTCTTC.

The chain links TRBV13 to TRBJ2-1; tentative D call: TRBD1 (6 bases). The V gene lost 5 bases and the J gene lost 5 bases, with 19 bases spanning the gap. Per the germline V gene, CDR1 is PRHDT and CDR2 is FYEKMQ (reference sequence). CDR3 size: 16 residues. CDR3 DNA sequence: TGTGCCAGCAGCCAGGATTGGGGGCCGCCCCACAATGAGCAGTTCTTC. Translated: CASSQDWGPPHNEQFF.

The chain carries TRBV19 and TRBJ1-1; 7 nucleotides agree with TRBD1. CDR3 length: 14 amino acids. The trim removed 3 bases at V and 4 bases at J, leaving 5 bases unmatched. Germline CDR1 and CDR2: LNHDA and SQIVND (reference sequence). The CDR3 loop is CASSIRTGPTEAFF. CDR3 DNA: TGTGCCAGTAGTATTCGGACAGGTCCCACTGAAGCTTTCTTT.

The chain recombines TRBV7-2 with TRBJ1-2; maybe TRBD1 (6 bases). Trimming stripped 2 bases from V and 4 bases from J, with 23 bases between. The CDR3 consists of 18 residues. CDR1 SGHTA and CDR2 FQGNSA come from the germline V gene. CDR3 in DNA: TGTGCCAGCAGCTTAAGGGGGGGGCGCACGGGTCAATTCTATGGCTACACCTTC. Residues: CASSLRGGRTGQFYGYTF.

The rearrangement joins TRBV20-1 to TRBJ1-4; D uncertain. The CDR3 sequence is 11 residues long. Germline V gives CDR1 DFQATT, CDR2 SNEGSKA (reference sequence). V was shortened by 6 bases and J by 1 base, with 3 bases between the two germline ends. Here the CDR3 reads CSARTNEKLFF. For the CDR3, the DNA is TGCAGTGCAAGAACTAATGAAAAACTGTTTTTT.

The genes are TRBV19 and TRBJ2-7; 8 bases fit TRBD1. The CDR3 consists of 18 residues. Germline CDR1 reads LNHDA; CDR2 reads SQIVND (reference sequence). Trimming at V came to 5 bases and at J to 2 bases, leaving 17 bases not matched to a gene. The CDR3 region is CASSSTRQGPFMTYEQYF. The CDR3 DNA sequence: TGTGCCAGTAGTTCCACCCGACAGGGGCCATTTATGACCTACGAGCAGTACTTC.

This clone was seen a handful of times. J is TRBJ2-2 and V is TRBV4-2; 9 bases map to TRBD2. The CDR3 is made up of 16 amino acids. Looked up from germline, CDR1 is LGHNA and CDR2 is YNFKEQ. V lost 0 bases to trimming and J lost 6 bases; unmatched junction nucleotides: 5. The CDR3 bases are TGTGCCAGCAGCCAAGATAACGCGGGAGGGGCCGGGGAGCTGTTTTTT. Translating gives CASSQDNAGGAGELFF.

The rearrangement uses TRBV12-5 and TRBJ2-1; possibly TRBD1 or TRBD2 for D (6 bases each). The CDR3 covers 15 residues. Looked up from germline, CDR1 is LGHNT and CDR2 is FRNRAP. V was clipped by 8 bases and J by 6 bases, with 20 bases between them. The CDR3 DNA reads as TGTGCTAGTAGATCATCAGGGGACTCCCCCAATGAGCAGTTCTTC. It codes for CASRSSGDSPNEQFF.

The chain has TRBV30 and TRBJ1-2; D remains unclear. The germline V gene has CDR1 GTSNPN and CDR2 SVGIG (reference sequence). V gave up 3 bases and J gave up 7 bases, with 21 bases separating them. This CDR3 is 15 amino acids long. CDR3 DNA sequence: TGTGCCTGGAGAGCTAAGGGTCCGAGCTGGGGTGGCTACACCTTC. Translation gives CAWRAKGPSWGGYTF.

The chain links TRBV25-1 to TRBJ1-1; unclear D gene. The CDR3 loop spans 13 amino acids. Per germline, CDR1 MGHDK and CDR2 SYGVNS. V lost 8 bases, J lost 7 bases, and 17 bases lay in between. The CDR3 region is CASRGTAYGEAFF. The CDR3 bases are TGTGCCAGCCGTGGAACGGCGTACGGTGAAGCTTTCTTT.

This chain joins TRBV29-1 and TRBJ2-3; D not resolved. Germline CDR1 SQVTM, CDR2 ANQGSEA. V was clipped by 3 bases and J by 1 base, with 11 bases between them. CDR3 length: 14 residues. The CDR3 region has the DNA TGCAGCGTTGACGACGCCTGGGGCACAGATACGCAGTATTTT. Translating it yields CSVDDAWGTDTQYF.

The DNA for the CDR3 is TGTGCCAGCAGCTCGGACAGGGGTCCAGATACGCAGTATTTT. Its protein product is CASSSDRGPDTQYF. This chain joins TRBV7-9 and TRBJ2-3; 9 positions agree with TRBD1. Germline-derived CDR1 and CDR2 are SEHNR and FQNEAQ (reference sequence). V lost 4 bases to trimming and J lost 4 bases; unmatched junction nucleotides: 3. The CDR3 contains 14 residues.

This sequence joins TRBV25-1 and TRBJ2-5; D not resolved. The CDR3 spans 15 residues. V dropped 0 bases and J dropped 1 base, with 9 bases sitting between them. CDR1 and CDR2 from the germline V gene are MGHDK and SYGVNS. In nucleotides, the CDR3 is TGTGCCAGCAGTGAATATCGGCAGTCCCAAGAGACCCAGTACTTC. As protein: CASSEYRQSQETQYF. The whole variable domain, filled in from reference TRBV25-1 and TRBJ2-5, reads EADIYQTPRYLVIGTGKKITLECSQTMGHDKMYWYQQDPGMELHLIHYSYGVNSTEKGDLSSESTVSRIRTEHFPLTLESARPSHTSQYLCASSEYRQSQETQYFGPGTRLLVL.